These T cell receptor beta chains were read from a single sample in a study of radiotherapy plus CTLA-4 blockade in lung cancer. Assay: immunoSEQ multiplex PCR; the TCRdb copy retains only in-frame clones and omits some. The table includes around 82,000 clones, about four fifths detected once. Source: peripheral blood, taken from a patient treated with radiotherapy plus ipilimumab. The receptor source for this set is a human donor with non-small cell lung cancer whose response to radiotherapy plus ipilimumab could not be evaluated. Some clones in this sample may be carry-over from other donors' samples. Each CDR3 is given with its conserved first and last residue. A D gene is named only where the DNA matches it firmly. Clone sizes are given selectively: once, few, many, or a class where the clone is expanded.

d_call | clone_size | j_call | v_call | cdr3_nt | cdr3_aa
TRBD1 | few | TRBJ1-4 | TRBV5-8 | TGTGCCAGCAGCTTCGGGACAGACCTTACAGCGATGAAAAAACTGTTTTTT | CASSFGTDLTAMKKLFF
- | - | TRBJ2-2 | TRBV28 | TGTGCCAGCACAAGCGTTTGGACCGGGGAGCTGTTTTTT | CASTSVWTGELFF
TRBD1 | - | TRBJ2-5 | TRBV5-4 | TGTGCCAGCAGCTCGATGGACAGGGATCAAGAGACCCAGTACTTC | CASSSMDRDQETQYF
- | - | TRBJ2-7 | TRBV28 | TGTGCCAGCAGTTTATTAGCCGTTATCACCTACGAGCAGTACTTC | CASSLLAVITYEQYF
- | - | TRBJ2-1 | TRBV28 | TGTGCCAGCAGTCACACTACAACTGGGAATGAGCAGTTCTTC | CASSHTTTGNEQFF
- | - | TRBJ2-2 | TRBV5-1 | TGCGCCAGTGAAGAGATGGACGGGAGAGGCGGGGAGCTGTTTTTT | CASEEMDGRGGELFF
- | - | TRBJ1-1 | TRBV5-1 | TGCGCCAGCAGCTTGGTAGGGATAGGACAGAATATGAACACTGAAGCTTTCTTT | CASSLVGIGQNMNTEAFF
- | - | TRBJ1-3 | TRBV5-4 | TGTGCCAGCAGCCAGACTGGGGCTTCTGGAAACACCATATATTTT | CASSQTGASGNTIYF
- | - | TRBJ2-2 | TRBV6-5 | TGTGCCAGCAGTGAAGCGTCGATCGGGGAGCTGTTTTTT | CASSEASIGELFF
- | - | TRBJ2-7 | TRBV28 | TGTGCCAGCAGTCCCCTCGGGGACTCCTACTCCTACGAGCAGTACTTC | CASSPLGDSYSYEQYF
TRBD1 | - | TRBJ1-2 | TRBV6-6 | TGTGCCAGCTGGCGGACAGGGGATTACTATGGCTACACCTTC | CASWRTGDYYGYTF
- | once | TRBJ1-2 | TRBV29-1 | TGCAGCGTTGATCCCCGGGATGATAACTATGGCTACACCTTC | CSVDPRDDNYGYTF
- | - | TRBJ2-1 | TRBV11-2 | TGTGCCAGCAGCTTAGGAATAGGAGCCGTACGGAATGAGCAGTTCTTC | CASSLGIGAVRNEQFF
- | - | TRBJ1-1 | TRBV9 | TGTGCCAGCACCCTTACAGGGTCAGGGAACACTGAAGCTTTCTTT | CASTLTGSGNTEAFF
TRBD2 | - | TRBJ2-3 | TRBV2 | TGTGCCAGCAGTGATCCGCGGCGGGGGAACACAGATACGCAGTATTTT | CASSDPRRGNTDTQYF
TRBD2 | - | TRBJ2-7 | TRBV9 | TGTGCCAGCAGCGTCGGACTAGCGGGGTTCTCCTACGAGCAGTACTTC | CASSVGLAGFSYEQYF
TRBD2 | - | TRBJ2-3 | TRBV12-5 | TGTGCTAGTGGTTTGGGAGCGGGGGAGAATACAGATACGCAGTATTTT | CASGLGAGENTDTQYF
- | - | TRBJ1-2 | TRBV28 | TGTGCCAGCAGTTTACCGGGATCCCCCTATGGCTACACCTTC | CASSLPGSPYGYTF
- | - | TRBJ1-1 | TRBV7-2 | TGTGCCAGCAGCTTAGCGGGTAGCCAGAACACTGAAGCTTTCTTT | CASSLAGSQNTEAFF
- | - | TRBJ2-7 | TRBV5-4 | TGTGCCAGCAGCTCAGGCCCTTACGAGCAGTACTTC | CASSSGPYEQYF
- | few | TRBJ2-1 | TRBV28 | TGTGCCAGCAAGCAGGGGTACCTCCCTTACAATGAGCAGTTCTTC | CASKQGYLPYNEQFF
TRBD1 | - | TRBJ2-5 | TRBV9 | TGTGCCAGCAGCGTAGGGACAGGGGGCCCCCAAGAGACCCAGTACTTC | CASSVGTGGPQETQYF
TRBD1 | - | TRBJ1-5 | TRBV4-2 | TGTGCCAGCAGCCAAGATCCGGACCCCCGGGACAGGGGGCGCGGGAGCAATCAGCCCCAGCATTTT | CASSQDPDPRDRGRGSNQPQHF
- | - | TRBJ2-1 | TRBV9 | TGTGCCAGCAGCGTATTCCTCGAATCGGATGAGCAGTTCTTC | CASSVFLESDEQFF
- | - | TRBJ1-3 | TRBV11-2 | TGTGCCAGCAGCTTAAACACCGTCTCTGGAAACACCATATATTTT | CASSLNTVSGNTIYF
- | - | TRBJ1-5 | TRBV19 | TGTGCCAGTAATCAGGGGAGGGATCAGCCCCAGCATTTT | CASNQGRDQPQHF
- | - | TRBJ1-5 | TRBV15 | TGTGCCACCAGCAGAGGCGGGACTAGCAATCAGCCCCAGCATTTT | CATSRGGTSNQPQHF
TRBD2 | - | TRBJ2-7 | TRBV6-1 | TGTGCCAGCGTTAAAGCGGGGGCCATTTCCTACGAGCAGTACTTC | CASVKAGAISYEQYF
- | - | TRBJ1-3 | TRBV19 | TGTGCCAGTAGTATGGGGCTTTTCTCTGGAAACACCATATATTTT | CASSMGLFSGNTIYF
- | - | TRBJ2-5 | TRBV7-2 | TGTGCCAGCAGCTTAGCGGGGCTATCGCAAGAGACCCAGTACTTC | CASSLAGLSQETQYF
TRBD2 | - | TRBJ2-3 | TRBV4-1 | TGCGCCAGCAGCCAAGCCCGACTAGCGGGCCCTGATACGCAGTATTTT | CASSQARLAGPDTQYF